This T cell receptor (beta chain) was retrieved from a study of T-cell memory formation after mild COVID-19. CDR3 length: 14 amino acids. V shed 2 bases and J shed 9 bases, with 11 bases lying between them. Per the germline V gene, CDR1 is LGHDT and CDR2 is YNNKEL (reference sequence). TCRdb reprocessed the 5' RACE reads via MiXCR and lists one record per CDR3 protein. The sample records about 290,000 distinct CDR3 sequences, more than 15% being singletons. The sequencing sample was made of PBMCs or a T cell subset sorted from them (not recorded which). The chain carries TRBV3-1 and TRBJ1-6, with no clear D. The receptor was derived from a man between 18 and 29 years old who had mild COVID-19 (a few samples of this study predate the infection). Cell type and time point are not known. The CDR3: CASSQRGLSSPLHF. The CDR3 DNA reads TGTGCCAGCAGCCAACGCGGGTTGAGTTCACCCCTCCACTTT.